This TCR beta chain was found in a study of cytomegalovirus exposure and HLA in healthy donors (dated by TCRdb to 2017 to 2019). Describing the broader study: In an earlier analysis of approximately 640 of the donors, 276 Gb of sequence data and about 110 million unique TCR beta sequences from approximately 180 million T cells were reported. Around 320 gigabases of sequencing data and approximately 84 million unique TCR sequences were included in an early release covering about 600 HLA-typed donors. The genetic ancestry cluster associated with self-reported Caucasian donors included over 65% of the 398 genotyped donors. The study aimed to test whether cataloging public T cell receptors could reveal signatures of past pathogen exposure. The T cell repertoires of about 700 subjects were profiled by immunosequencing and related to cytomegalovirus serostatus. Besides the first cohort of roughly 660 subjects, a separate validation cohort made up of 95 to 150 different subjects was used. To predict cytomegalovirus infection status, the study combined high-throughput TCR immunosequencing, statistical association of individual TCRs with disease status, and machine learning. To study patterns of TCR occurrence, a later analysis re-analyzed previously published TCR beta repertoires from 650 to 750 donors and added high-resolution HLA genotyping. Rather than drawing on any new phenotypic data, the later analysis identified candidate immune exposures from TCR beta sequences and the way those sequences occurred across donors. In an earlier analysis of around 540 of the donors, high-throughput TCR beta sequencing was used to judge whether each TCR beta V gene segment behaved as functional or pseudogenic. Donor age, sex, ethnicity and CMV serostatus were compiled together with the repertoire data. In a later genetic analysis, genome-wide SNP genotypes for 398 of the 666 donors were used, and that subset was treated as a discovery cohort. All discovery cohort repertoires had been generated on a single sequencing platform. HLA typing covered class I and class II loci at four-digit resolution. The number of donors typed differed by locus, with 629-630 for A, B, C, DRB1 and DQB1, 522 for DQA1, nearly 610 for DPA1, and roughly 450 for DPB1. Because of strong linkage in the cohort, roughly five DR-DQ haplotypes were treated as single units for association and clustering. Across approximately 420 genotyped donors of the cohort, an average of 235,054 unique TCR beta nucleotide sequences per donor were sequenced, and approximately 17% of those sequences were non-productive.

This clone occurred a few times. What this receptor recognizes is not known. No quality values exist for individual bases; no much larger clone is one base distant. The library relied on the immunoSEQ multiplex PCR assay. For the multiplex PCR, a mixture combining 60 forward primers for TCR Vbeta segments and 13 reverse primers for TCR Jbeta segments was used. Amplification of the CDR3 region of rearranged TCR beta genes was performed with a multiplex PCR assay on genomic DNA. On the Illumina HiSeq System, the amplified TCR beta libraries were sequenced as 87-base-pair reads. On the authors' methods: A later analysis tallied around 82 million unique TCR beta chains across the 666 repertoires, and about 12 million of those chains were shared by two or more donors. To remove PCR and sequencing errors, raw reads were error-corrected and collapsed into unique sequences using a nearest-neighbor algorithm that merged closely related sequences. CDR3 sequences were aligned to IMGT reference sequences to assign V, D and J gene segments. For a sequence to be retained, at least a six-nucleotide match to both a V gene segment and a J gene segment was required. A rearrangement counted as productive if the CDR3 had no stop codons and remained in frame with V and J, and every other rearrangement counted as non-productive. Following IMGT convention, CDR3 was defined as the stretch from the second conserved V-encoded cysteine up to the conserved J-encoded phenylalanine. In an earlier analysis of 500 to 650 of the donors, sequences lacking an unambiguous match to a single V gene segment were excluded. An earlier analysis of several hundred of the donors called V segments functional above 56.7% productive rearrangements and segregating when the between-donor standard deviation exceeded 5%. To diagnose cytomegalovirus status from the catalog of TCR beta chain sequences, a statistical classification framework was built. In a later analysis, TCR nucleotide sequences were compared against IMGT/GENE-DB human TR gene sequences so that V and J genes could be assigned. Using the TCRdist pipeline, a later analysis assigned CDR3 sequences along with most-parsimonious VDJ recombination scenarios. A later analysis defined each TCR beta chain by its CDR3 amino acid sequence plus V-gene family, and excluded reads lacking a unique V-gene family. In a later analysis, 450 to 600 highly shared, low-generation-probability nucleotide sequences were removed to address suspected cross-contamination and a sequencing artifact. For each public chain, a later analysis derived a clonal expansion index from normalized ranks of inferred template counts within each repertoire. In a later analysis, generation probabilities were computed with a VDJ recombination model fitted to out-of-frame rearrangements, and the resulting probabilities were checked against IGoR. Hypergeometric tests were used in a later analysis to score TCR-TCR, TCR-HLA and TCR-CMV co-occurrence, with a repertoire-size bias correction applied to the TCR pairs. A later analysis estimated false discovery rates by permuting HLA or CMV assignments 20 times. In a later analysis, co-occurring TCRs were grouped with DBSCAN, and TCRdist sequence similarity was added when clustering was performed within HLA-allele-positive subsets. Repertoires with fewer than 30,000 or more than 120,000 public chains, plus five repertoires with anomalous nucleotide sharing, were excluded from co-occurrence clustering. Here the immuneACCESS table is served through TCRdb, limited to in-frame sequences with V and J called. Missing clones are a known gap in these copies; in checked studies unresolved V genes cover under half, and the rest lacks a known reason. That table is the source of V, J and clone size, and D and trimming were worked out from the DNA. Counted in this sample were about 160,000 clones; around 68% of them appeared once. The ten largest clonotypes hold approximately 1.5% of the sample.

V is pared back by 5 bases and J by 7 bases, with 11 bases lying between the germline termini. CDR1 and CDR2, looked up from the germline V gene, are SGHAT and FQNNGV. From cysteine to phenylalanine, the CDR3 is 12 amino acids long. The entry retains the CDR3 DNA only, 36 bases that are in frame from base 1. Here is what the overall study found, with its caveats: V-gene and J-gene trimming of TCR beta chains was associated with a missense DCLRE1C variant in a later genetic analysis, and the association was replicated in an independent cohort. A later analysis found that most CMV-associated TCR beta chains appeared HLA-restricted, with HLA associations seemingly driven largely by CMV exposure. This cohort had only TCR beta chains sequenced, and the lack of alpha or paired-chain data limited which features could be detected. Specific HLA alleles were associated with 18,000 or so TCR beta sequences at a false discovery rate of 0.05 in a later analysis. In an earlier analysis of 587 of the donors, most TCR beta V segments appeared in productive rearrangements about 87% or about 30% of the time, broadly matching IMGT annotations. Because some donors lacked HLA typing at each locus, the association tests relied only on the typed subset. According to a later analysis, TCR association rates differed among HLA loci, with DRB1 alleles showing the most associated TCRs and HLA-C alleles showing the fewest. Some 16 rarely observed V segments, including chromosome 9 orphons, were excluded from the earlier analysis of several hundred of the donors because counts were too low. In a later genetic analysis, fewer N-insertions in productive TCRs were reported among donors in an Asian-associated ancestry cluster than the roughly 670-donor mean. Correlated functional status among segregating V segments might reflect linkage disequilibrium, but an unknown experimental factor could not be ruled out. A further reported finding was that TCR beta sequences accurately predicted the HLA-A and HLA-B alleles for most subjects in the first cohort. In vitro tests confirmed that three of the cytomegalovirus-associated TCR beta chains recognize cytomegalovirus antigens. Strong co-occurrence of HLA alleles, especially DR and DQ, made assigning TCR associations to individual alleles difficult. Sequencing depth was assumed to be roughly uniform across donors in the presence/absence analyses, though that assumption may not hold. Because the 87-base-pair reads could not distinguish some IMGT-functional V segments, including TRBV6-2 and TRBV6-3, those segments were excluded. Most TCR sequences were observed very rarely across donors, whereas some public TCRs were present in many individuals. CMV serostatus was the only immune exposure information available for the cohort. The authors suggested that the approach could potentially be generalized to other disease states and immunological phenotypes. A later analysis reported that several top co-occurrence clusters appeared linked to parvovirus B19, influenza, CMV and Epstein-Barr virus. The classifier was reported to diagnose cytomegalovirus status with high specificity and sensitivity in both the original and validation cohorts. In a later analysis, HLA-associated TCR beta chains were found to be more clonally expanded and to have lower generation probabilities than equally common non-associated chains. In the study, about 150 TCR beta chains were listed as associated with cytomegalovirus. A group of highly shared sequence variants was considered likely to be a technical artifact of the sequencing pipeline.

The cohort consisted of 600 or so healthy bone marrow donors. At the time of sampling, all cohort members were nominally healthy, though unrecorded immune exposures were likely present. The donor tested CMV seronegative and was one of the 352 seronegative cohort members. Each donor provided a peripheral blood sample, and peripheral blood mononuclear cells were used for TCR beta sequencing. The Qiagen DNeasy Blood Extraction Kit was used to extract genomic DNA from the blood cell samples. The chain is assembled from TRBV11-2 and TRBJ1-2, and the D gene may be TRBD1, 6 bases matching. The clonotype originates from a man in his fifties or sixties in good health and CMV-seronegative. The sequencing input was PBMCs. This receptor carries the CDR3 CASSSNRVGYTF. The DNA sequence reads TGTGCCAGCAGCAGCAACAGGGTTGGCTACACCTTC.